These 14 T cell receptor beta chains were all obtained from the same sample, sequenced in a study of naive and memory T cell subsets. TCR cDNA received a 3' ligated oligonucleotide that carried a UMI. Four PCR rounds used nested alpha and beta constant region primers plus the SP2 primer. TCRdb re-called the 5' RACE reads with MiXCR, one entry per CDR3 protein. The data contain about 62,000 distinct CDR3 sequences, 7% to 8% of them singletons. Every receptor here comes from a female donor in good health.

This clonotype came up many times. Here the CDR3 DNA reads TGTGCCAGCAGAGGGACAGGGGGCACCGGGGAGCTGTTTTTT. Translating it yields CASRGTGGTGELFF. This rearrangement joins TRBV12-3 or TRBV12-4 to TRBJ2-2; 11 bases align to TRBD1. Trimming at V came to 6 bases and at J to 4 bases, leaving 1 base not matched to a gene. This CDR3 has 14 residues.

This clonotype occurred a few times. CDR3 DNA sequence: TGTGCCAGTGGGTCCTACGAGCAGTACTTC. Translated, it gives CASGSYEQYF. The chain uses TRBV6-6 and TRBJ2-7; D call uncertain. The CDR3 contains 10 residues. The V end lost 9 bases, the J end lost 1 base, and 4 bases lay between the germline ends. From germline, CDR1 is MNHNY and CDR2 SVGAGI (reference sequence).

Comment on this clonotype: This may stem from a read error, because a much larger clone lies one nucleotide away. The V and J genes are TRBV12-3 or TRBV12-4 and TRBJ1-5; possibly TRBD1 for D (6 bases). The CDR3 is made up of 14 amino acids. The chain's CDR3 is CASSLVQGSQPQNF. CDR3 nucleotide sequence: TGTGCCAGCAGTTTAGTCCAGGGGAGTCAGCCCCAGAATTTT.

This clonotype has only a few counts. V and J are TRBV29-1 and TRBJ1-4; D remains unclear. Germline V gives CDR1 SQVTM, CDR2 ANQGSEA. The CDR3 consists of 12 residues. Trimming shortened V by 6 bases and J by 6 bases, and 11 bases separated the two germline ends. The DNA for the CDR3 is TGCAGCGTGGCCGGACCGGATGAAAAACTGTTTTTT. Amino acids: CSVAGPDEKLFF.

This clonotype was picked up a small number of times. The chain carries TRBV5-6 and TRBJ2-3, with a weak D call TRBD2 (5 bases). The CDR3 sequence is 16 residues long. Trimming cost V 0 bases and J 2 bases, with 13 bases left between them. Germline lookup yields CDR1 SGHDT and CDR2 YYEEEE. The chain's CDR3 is CASSLERTAYTDTQYF. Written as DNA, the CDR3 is TGTGCCAGCAGCTTGGAGCGGACTGCTTACACAGATACGCAGTATTTT.

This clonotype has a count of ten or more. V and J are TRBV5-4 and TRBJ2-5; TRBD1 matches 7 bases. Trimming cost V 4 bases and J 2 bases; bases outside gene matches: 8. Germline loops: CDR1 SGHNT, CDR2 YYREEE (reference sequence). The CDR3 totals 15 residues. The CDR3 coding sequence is TGTGCCAGCAGCCCCCCGGGACAGAGGCAAGAGACCCAGTACTTC. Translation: CASSPPGQRQETQYF.

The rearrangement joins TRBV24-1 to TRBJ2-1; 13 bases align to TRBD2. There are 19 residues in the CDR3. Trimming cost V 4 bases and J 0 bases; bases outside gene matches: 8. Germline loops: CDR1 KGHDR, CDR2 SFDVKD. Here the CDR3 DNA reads TGTGCCACCAGTGACTCCGGACTAGCGGGGGTAAGCTCCTACAATGAGCAGTTCTTC. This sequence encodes CATSDSGLAGVSSYNEQFF.

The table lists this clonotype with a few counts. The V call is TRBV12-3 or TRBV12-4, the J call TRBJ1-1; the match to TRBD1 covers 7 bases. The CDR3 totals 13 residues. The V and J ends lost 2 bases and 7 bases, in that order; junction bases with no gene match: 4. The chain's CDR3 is CASSLYDRDEAFF. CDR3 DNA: TGTGCCAGCAGTTTATATGACAGGGATGAAGCTTTCTTT.

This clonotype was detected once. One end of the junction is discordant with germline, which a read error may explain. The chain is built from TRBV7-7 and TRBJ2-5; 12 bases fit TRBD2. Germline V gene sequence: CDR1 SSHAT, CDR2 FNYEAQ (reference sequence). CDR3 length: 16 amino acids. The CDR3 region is CASSLVRTSGEVTQYF. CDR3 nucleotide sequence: TGTGCTAGCAGCTTAGTAAGGACTAGCGGGGAAGTGACCCAGTACTTC.

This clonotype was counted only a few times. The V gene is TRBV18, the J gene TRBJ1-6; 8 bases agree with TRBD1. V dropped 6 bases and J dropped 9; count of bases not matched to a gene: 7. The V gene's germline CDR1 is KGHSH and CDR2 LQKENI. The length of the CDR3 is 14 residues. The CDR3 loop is CASSLTGERSPLHF. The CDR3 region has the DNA TGTGCCAGCTCGCTGACAGGGGAGCGTTCACCCCTCCACTTT.

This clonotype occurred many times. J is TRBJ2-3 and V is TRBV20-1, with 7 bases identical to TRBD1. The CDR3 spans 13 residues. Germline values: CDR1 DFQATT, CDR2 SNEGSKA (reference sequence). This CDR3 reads CSESRQGADTQYF. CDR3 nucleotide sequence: TGCAGCGAATCGCGACAGGGTGCAGATACGCAGTATTTT.

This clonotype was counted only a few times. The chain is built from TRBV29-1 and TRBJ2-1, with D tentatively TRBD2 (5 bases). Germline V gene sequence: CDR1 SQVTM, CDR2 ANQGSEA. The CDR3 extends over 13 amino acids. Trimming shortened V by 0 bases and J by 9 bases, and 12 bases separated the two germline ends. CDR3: CSVEDQAGVEQFF. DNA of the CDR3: TGCAGCGTTGAAGATCAGGCGGGCGTTGAGCAGTTCTTC.

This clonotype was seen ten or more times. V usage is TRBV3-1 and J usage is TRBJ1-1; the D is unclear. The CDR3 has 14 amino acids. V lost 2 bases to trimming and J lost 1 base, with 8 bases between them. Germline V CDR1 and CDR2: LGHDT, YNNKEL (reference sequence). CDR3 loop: CASSQLTANTEAFF. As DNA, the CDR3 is TGTGCCAGCAGCCAACTAACAGCGAACACTGAAGCTTTCTTT.

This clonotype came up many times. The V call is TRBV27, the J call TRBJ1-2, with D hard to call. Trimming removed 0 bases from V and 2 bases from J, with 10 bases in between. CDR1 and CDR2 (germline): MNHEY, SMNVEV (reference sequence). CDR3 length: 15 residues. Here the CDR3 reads CASSLSQAGNYGYTF. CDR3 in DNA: TGTGCCAGCAGTTTATCCCAGGCGGGGAACTATGGCTACACCTTC.